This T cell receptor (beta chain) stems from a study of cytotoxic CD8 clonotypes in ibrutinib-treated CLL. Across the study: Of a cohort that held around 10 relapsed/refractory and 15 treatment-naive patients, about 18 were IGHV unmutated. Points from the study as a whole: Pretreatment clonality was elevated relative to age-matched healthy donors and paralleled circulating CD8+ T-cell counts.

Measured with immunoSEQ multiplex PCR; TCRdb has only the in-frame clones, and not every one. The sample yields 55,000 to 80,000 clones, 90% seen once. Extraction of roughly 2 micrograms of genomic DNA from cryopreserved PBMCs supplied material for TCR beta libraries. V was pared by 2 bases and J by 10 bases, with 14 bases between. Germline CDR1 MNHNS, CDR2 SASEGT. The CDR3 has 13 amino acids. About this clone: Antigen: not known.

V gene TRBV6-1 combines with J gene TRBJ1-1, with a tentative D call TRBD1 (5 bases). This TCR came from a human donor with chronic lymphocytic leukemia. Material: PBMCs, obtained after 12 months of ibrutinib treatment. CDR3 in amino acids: CASSERRVGGAFF. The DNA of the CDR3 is TGTGCCAGCAGTGAACGCAGGGTGGGGGGAGCTTTCTTT.